This entry is about one T cell receptor beta chain. This sample stems from a study of T cell responses to AZD1222 COVID-19 vaccine. Only in-frame clones appear in the TCRdb table, and some are missing; sequencing was by immunoSEQ multiplex PCR. The data contain about 180,000 clones, approximately 92% of them singletons. The CDR3 extends over 13 amino acids. The germline V and J ends were trimmed by 6 bases and 5 bases, with 14 bases remaining between them. The V gene's germline CDR1 is MNHEY and CDR2 SMNVEV (reference sequence). This material consisted of peripheral blood, taken on day 0 of AZD1222 vaccination. V is TRBV27 and J is TRBJ2-7; D gene ambiguous. This receptor was obtained from an adult in good health. The CDR3 loop reads CASSPPGLNEQYF. CDR3 coding DNA: TGTGCCAGCAGCCCCCCTGGTTTGAACGAGCAGTACTTC.